The clone carrying this T cell receptor beta chain has more than one count but fewer than ten. Its antigen is as yet unknown. This sample is part of a study of vaccination and CD4 T cells after COVID-19. The wider study: Overlapping SARS-CoV-2, HCoV-NL63, HCoV-OC43 and HCoV-229E spike peptides stimulated the cells.

There are 17 residues in the CDR3. CDR1 and CDR2 from the germline V gene are SGHRS and YFSETQ. Trimming cost V 7 bases and J 0 bases, with 17 bases left between them. Described treatment: approximately nine-day PBMC culture with coronavirus spike peptide pools or control peptides (ViraFEST assay). Expanded clonotypes were found by TCR sequencing after peptide-pool stimulation (ViraFEST). Sequenced with the Oncomine TCR Beta short-read assay was DNA taken from cultured CD4+ T cells. A single record per CDR3 protein comes from TCRdb applying MiXCR to the PCR reads. The sample contains about 21,000 distinct CDR3 sequences, more than 20% of which appear only once.

This chain links TRBV5-1 with TRBJ2-6, with D perhaps being TRBD1 or TRBD2 (5 bases each). The sample was cultured CD4+ T cells from blood. This TCR came from a human donor with COVID-19. CDR3 amino acids: CASVTGTVSSGANVLTF. DNA of the CDR3: TGCGCCAGCGTTACCGGGACGGTGAGCTCTGGGGCCAACGTCCTGACTTTC.